These T cell receptor beta chains were read from a single sample in a study of metastatic and nonmetastatic thyroid tumors. TCRdb reanalyzed the PCR reads with MiXCR. The sample includes about 20,000 clones, around 16% of them seen just once. Specimen: tumor tissue. The receptors derive from a female donor with papillary thyroid cancer or a benign thyroid nodule (not recorded which). Some clones in this sample may be carry-over from other donors' samples. Both conserved end residues are part of each CDR3. The order of the fields is V gene, D gene, J gene, clone size, CDR3 protein, CDR3 DNA. D genes are given only for firm matches. Not all rows give a size; the values are once, few, many and, for expanded clones, a class.

V gene: TRBV3-1
D gene: TRBD2
J gene: TRBJ2-5
clone size: many
CDR3 protein: CASSQEGLAGGPWQETQYF
CDR3 DNA: TGTGCCAGCAGCCAAGAAGGGCTAGCGGGGGGGCCCTGGCAAGAGACCCAGTACTTC

V gene: TRBV20-1
D gene: TRBD1
J gene: TRBJ2-1
clone size: many
CDR3 protein: CSATDRGASDEQFF
CDR3 DNA: TGCAGTGCTACGGACAGGGGAGCGAGCGATGAGCAGTTCTTC

V gene: TRBV27
D gene: TRBD2
J gene: TRBJ2-7
clone size: medium-sized
CDR3 protein: CASSLGGGTTYEQYF
CDR3 DNA: TGTGCCAGCAGTTTAGGCGGGGGGACAACCTACGAGCAGTACTTC

V gene: TRBV3-1
D gene: -
J gene: TRBJ1-6
clone size: -
CDR3 protein: CASSPWGTQVSSPLHF
CDR3 DNA: TGTGCCAGCAGCCCTTGGGGGACCCAAGTTAGTTCACCCCTCCACTTT

V gene: TRBV20-1
D gene: TRBD2
J gene: TRBJ2-1
clone size: many
CDR3 protein: CSARGTSGRYNEQFF
CDR3 DNA: TGCAGTGCTAGAGGGACTAGCGGGAGGTACAATGAGCAGTTCTTC

V gene: TRBV11-2
D gene: TRBD1
J gene: TRBJ2-3
clone size: many
CDR3 protein: CASSPGQGGADTQYF
CDR3 DNA: TGTGCCAGCAGCCCGGGACAGGGAGGCGCAGATACGCAGTATTTT

V gene: TRBV2
D gene: TRBD1
J gene: TRBJ1-4
clone size: many
CDR3 protein: CASRKTGGGEKLFF
CDR3 DNA: TGTGCCAGCAGGAAGACAGGGGGAGGAGAAAAACTGTTTTTT

V gene: TRBV7-6
D gene: -
J gene: TRBJ1-5
clone size: many
CDR3 protein: CASSFGRDQPQHF
CDR3 DNA: TGTGCCAGCAGCTTCGGTAGGGATCAGCCCCAGCATTTT

V gene: TRBV7-9
D gene: TRBD2
J gene: TRBJ2-5
clone size: few
CDR3 protein: CASSLGGGARFF
CDR3 DNA: TGTGCCAGCAGCTTAGGCGGGGGTGCCAGGTTCTTC

V gene: TRBV7-2
D gene: TRBD2
J gene: TRBJ2-3
clone size: -
CDR3 protein: CASSLFAGGPDTQYF
CDR3 DNA: TGTGCCAGCAGCTTATTTGCGGGAGGCCCAGATACGCAGTACTTT

V gene: TRBV15
D gene: -
J gene: TRBJ1-1
clone size: many
CDR3 protein: CATSAEWGWNTEAFF
CDR3 DNA: TGTGCCACCAGCGCCGAGTGGGGGTGGAACACTGAAGCTTTCTTT

V gene: TRBV6-5
D gene: -
J gene: TRBJ1-3
clone size: medium-sized
CDR3 protein: CASSYSIGARGDTIYF
CDR3 DNA: TGTGCCAGCAGTTACTCGATAGGGGCCAGAGGAGACACCATATATTTT

V gene: TRBV12-3/TRBV12-4
D gene: -
J gene: TRBJ1-1
clone size: -
CDR3 protein: CASSFGKPGSNEAFF
CDR3 DNA: TGTGCCAGCAGTTTTGGTAAGCCGGGAAGTAATGAAGCTTTCTTT

V gene: TRBV30
D gene: -
J gene: TRBJ1-5
clone size: many
CDR3 protein: CAWIERPTNSNQPQHF
CDR3 DNA: TGTGCCTGGATTGAGCGCCCAACTAATAGCAATCAGCCCCAGCATTTT

V gene: TRBV11-3
D gene: TRBD2
J gene: TRBJ2-5
clone size: many
CDR3 protein: CASSRGLEETQYF
CDR3 DNA: TGTGCCAGCAGCCGTGGACTAGAAGAGACCCAGTACTTC

V gene: TRBV19
D gene: -
J gene: TRBJ1-3
clone size: medium-sized
CDR3 protein: CASTGSRNTIYF
CDR3 DNA: TGTGCCAGTACGGGGTCGAGAAACACCATATATTTT

V gene: TRBV30
D gene: TRBD1
J gene: TRBJ2-4
clone size: many
CDR3 protein: CAWSPGQGYIQYF
CDR3 DNA: TGTGCCTGGAGCCCGGGACAGGGGTACATTCAGTACTTC

V gene: TRBV7-2
D gene: TRBD2
J gene: TRBJ2-3
clone size: many
CDR3 protein: CASSFGLAGGADTQYF
CDR3 DNA: TGTGCCAGCAGCTTCGGACTAGCGGGAGGAGCAGATACGCAGTATTTT

V gene: TRBV3-1
D gene: TRBD1
J gene: TRBJ1-1
clone size: -
CDR3 protein: CASSPGTSRDREGAFF
CDR3 DNA: TGTGCCAGCAGCCCTGGAACGTCCCGGGACAGGGAGGGAGCTTTCTTT

V gene: TRBV19
D gene: -
J gene: TRBJ1-5
clone size: many
CDR3 protein: CASSTFDGNQPQHF
CDR3 DNA: TGTGCCAGTAGTACATTCGACGGGAATCAGCCCCAGCATTTT

V gene: TRBV7-3
D gene: TRBD2
J gene: TRBJ2-3
clone size: many
CDR3 protein: CASSRGLADTDTQYF
CDR3 DNA: TGTGCCAGCAGCCGCGGACTAGCGGACACAGATACGCAGTATTTT

V gene: TRBV28
D gene: -
J gene: TRBJ1-6
clone size: many
CDR3 protein: CASRLRDGNNSPLHF
CDR3 DNA: TGTGCCAGCCGGTTGCGCGACGGGAATAATTCACCCCTCCACTTT